The 2 T cell receptor beta chains given below trace back to one sample, sequenced in a study of blood T cell repertoires in COVID-19. Using immunoSEQ multiplex PCR, the repertoire was profiled, and TCRdb retains in-frame clones only, with some absent. The sample has roughly 14,000 clones, 92% seen once. The sequenced sample was peripheral blood. These receptors were taken from a human donor with active COVID-19. The donor label of this sample is uncertain.

Here the CDR3 reads CASSSRLGGQETQYF. In nucleotides, the CDR3 is TGTGCCAGCAGTTCCAGACTTGGAGGCCAAGAGACCCAGTACTTC. The chain combines TRBV27 with TRBJ2-5; the D gene is possibly TRBD2 (5 bases). V dropped 4 bases and J dropped 1 base, with 13 bases sitting between them. This CDR3 has 15 residues. The germline V gene encodes CDR1 MNHEY and CDR2 SMNVEV (reference sequence).

The chain has TRBV10-2 and TRBJ2-7; D is undetermined. Germline CDR1 reads WSHSY; CDR2 reads SAAADI. The CDR3 length is 12 residues. V gave up 10 bases and J gave up 4 bases, with 14 bases separating them. The CDR3 region has the DNA TGCGCCACCCGTAAGACTGATTACGAGCAGTACTTC. Protein product: CATRKTDYEQYF.